This is a list of T cell receptor beta chains from one sample in a study of blood T cell repertoires in COVID-19. The repertoire was sequenced with immunoSEQ multiplex PCR; TCRdb's copy has only in-frame clones and lacks some. The table includes under 300,000 clones, roughly 90% detected once. Sequenced material: PBMCs or T cells enriched from blood (not recorded which). The receptors shown here come from a woman between 40 and 50 years old who had recovered from COVID-19. Both conserved end residues are part of each CDR3. The D gene is left open where the match is weak. Size is stated for part of the rows, as once, few or many counts, or as a class when the clone is expanded.

TRBJ2-1	-	TRBV7-2	few	TGTGCCAGCAGCCACAGTACGACCTCCTACAATGAGCAGTTCTTC	CASSHSTTSYNEQFF
TRBJ1-3	TRBD1	TRBV2	-	TGTGCCAGCAGGGGTCATGGGACAGGCGAAAACACCATATATTTT	CASRGHGTGENTIYF
TRBJ1-1	-	TRBV6-5	-	TGTGCCAGCGACTCCGGGACAGAAGCTTTCTTT	CASDSGTEAFF
TRBJ2-4	-	TRBV2	-	TGTGCCAGCAGTGTTATGCAGGGTGACATTCAGTACTTC	CASSVMQGDIQYF
TRBJ1-1	-	TRBV12-3/TRBV12-4	-	TGTGCCAGCAGTTACGGGAGCTACACTGAAGCTTTCTTT	CASSYGSYTEAFF
TRBJ1-6	-	TRBV30	-	TGTGCCTGGAGCCAGGGGCTTAATTCACCCCTCCACTTT	CAWSQGLNSPLHF
TRBJ1-5	-	TRBV19	-	TGTGCCAGTAGTCTAGGGGGGACAACTCTTAGCAATCAGCCCCAGCATTTT	CASSLGGTTLSNQPQHF
TRBJ2-1	-	TRBV30	-	TGTGCCTTAGGAGGCAAAGCCTACAATGAGCAGTTCTTC	CALGGKAYNEQFF
TRBJ2-1	-	TRBV6-5	-	TGTGCCAGCAGCTACAGGGGGCCCCGCCGGGGGGGTGAGCAGTTCTTC	CASSYRGPRRGGEQFF
TRBJ1-6	TRBD1	TRBV3-1/TRBV3-2	-	TGTGCCAGCAGCCGCTTCGCCGGACCGGGACAGGGCACCTCACCCCTCCACTTT	CASSRFAGPGQGTSPLHF
TRBJ2-1	TRBD2	TRBV6-2/TRBV6-3	-	TGTGCCAGCAGTTACGCTAGCGGCTACTACAATGAGCAGTTCTTC	CASSYASGYYNEQFF
TRBJ1-6	-	TRBV27	-	TGTGCCAGCGGTATGGGGGGGAGGGGCGATAATTCACCCCTCCACTTT	CASGMGGRGDNSPLHF
TRBJ2-3	-	TRBV19	-	TGTGCCAGTAGTATAGAGGGCAGAAGCACAGATACGCAGTATTTT	CASSIEGRSTDTQYF
TRBJ1-4	TRBD1	TRBV19	-	TGTGCCAGTAGGCAACAAGGGGGCGAACTGTTTTTT	CASRQQGGELFF
TRBJ1-1	-	TRBV9	-	TGTGCCAGCAGCGTAGAGGAGGGTGAAGCTTTCTTT	CASSVEEGEAFF
TRBJ1-2	TRBD1	TRBV4-1	-	TGCGCCAGCAGCCAAGAAGGGACAGGGTGGATCTATGGCTACACCTTC	CASSQEGTGWIYGYTF
TRBJ2-2	TRBD2	TRBV27	-	TGTGCCAGCAGTTTTAGCGGGAGGGCCCCCGGGGAGCTGTTTTTT	CASSFSGRAPGELFF
TRBJ2-2	-	TRBV7-3	-	TGTGCCACCCGGCGGGGCGCGAACACCGGGGAGCTGTTTTTT	CATRRGANTGELFF
TRBJ2-5	TRBD2	TRBV2	-	TGTGCCAGCTCCCTAGCGGGGGGGGAGACCCAGTACTTC	CASSLAGGETQYF
TRBJ1-2	-	TRBV5-1	-	TGCGCCAGCAGCTTGGCCCCTGGGGGGGACCTCTATGGCTACACCTTC	CASSLAPGGDLYGYTF
TRBJ1-1	TRBD1	TRBV5-1	-	TGCGCCAGCAGCTTGGGAGCTTCGGACAGGGACACAGCTTTCTTT	CASSLGASDRDTAFF
TRBJ2-3	-	TRBV5-1	-	TGCGCCAGCAGCTTGGATTACGGACGGGAAGATACGCAGTATTTT	CASSLDYGREDTQYF
TRBJ1-1	-	TRBV5-4	once	TGTGCCAGCAGCTTTAAATCGGGTTACGACACTGAAGCTTTCTTT	CASSFKSGYDTEAFF
TRBJ2-7	-	TRBV5-4	many	TGTGCCAGCAGCTCCGACAACTACGAGCAGTACTTC	CASSSDNYEQYF
TRBJ1-2	-	TRBV18	-	TGTGCCAGCTCACCCCAAGCAGGGGCCTCTGGCTACACCTTC	CASSPQAGASGYTF
TRBJ1-1	-	TRBV11-2	-	TGTGCCAGCAGCAAACAGGGAAATCTGAACACTGAAGCTTTCTTT	CASSKQGNLNTEAFF
TRBJ1-6	-	TRBV6-5	few	TGTGCCAGCAGTCGACGGACAGAGTATAATTCACCCCTCCACTTT	CASSRRTEYNSPLHF
TRBJ1-2	TRBD1	TRBV6-4	-	TGTGCCAGCAGTGGGACCGGGACAGGGGATGGCTACACCTTC	CASSGTGTGDGYTF
TRBJ1-1	-	TRBV30	once	TGTGCCTGGAGTGTACTTGGGAACACTGAAGCTTTCTTT	CAWSVLGNTEAFF